The 30 T cell receptor beta chains reported below all come from one sample, sequenced in a study of T cells in tuberculosis. Using immunoSEQ multiplex PCR, the repertoire was profiled, and TCRdb retains in-frame clones only, with some absent. The sample shows about 43,000 clones, roughly 94% of them seen only once. Specimen: PBMCs. These TCRs come from a donor aged 10-29 years with latent tuberculosis or without tuberculosis infection. Some clones in this sample may be carry-over from other donors' samples.

A single count supports this clone. V and J are TRBV4-2 and TRBJ2-1; D is undetermined. Trimming removed 0 bases at V and 4 bases at J, with 10 bases between. The germline gives CDR1 LGHNA, CDR2 YNFKEQ. This CDR3 is 15 amino acids long. Here the CDR3 reads CASSQESNRYNEQFF. The DNA for the CDR3 is TGTGCCAGCAGCCAAGAATCCAACAGATACAATGAGCAGTTCTTC.

The chain is built from TRBV4-3 and TRBJ1-1; 9 bases map to TRBD1. The CDR3 runs 15 residues. After removal of 3 bases from V and 6 bases from J, the junction contained 8 bases not matched to a gene. Germline V lookup: CDR1 LGHNA, CDR2 YSLEER. CDR3 bases: TGCGCCAGCAGCCAGGAATGGACAGGGGTCTCTGAAGCTTTCTTT. This translates into CASSQEWTGVSEAFF.

The rearrangement joins TRBV27 to TRBJ2-2; the D is unclear. The V and J ends lost 3 bases and 6 bases respectively, with 5 bases between them. The CDR3 is made up of 12 amino acids. Germline V gene data show CDR1 as MNHEY and CDR2 as SMNVEV (reference sequence). CDR3 region: CASSLAAGELFF. The CDR3 coding sequence is TGTGCCAGCAGTTTGGCTGCCGGGGAGCTGTTTTTT.

The J gene is TRBJ2-4, the V gene TRBV18; 10 positions match TRBD2. The germline V gene has CDR1 KGHSH and CDR2 LQKENI. V dropped 4 bases and J dropped 2; count of bases not matched to a gene: 5. The CDR3 has 16 amino acids. Written as DNA, the CDR3 is TGTGCCAGCTCACTAGCGGGAGGTTTTACCAAAAACATTCAGTACTTC. Residues: CASSLAGGFTKNIQYF.

The chain carries TRBV5-1 and TRBJ2-2; 8 positions match TRBD2. This CDR3 region has 15 residues. The V gene end was trimmed by 9 bases and the J gene end by 4 bases; junction bases not matched to a gene: 11. The germline V gene encodes CDR1 SGHRS and CDR2 YFSETQ. The DNA for the CDR3 is TGCGCCACCTCGCCGGGAGGGCTAGGCACCGGGGAGCTGTTTTTT. Its protein product is CATSPGGLGTGELFF.

This chain uses TRBV6-5 with TRBJ2-2, with 9 bases identical to TRBD1. Germline V CDR1 and CDR2: MNHEY, SVGAGI. The CDR3 extends over 16 amino acids. V was clipped by 2 bases and J by 5 bases; unmatched bases: 6. In DNA, the CDR3 is TGTGCCAGCAGTTACCTTGGGACAGGGCTTACCGGGGAGCTGTTTTTT. It translates to CASSYLGTGLTGELFF.

The CDR3 nucleotides read TGTGCCAGCAGCTTCGGGACATTTTACAATGAGCAGTTCTTC. Protein product: CASSFGTFYNEQFF. V gene TRBV9 combines with J gene TRBJ2-1; a possible D gene is TRBD1 (6 bases). This CDR3 contains 14 residues. Trimming shortened V by 4 bases and J by 4 bases, and 12 bases separated the two germline ends. Germline V gene lookup returns CDR1 SGDLS and CDR2 YYNGEE.

J is TRBJ2-3 and V is TRBV18; TRBD2 agrees at 13 bases. V gave up 2 bases and J gave up 2 bases; unmatched junction bases: 13. The V gene's germline CDR1 is KGHSH and CDR2 LQKENI. The length of the CDR3 is 20 residues. The CDR3 region is CASSPSGLAGVLSSTDTQYF. As DNA, the CDR3 is TGTGCCAGCTCACCAAGCGGACTAGCGGGAGTCCTCTCCTCCACAGATACGCAGTATTTT.

The rearrangement links TRBV9 to TRBJ2-7; 10 bases are shared with TRBD2. The CDR3 is 15 residues long. Trimming took 7 bases from V and 5 from J; bases not matched to a gene: 12. Germline CDR1 is SGDLS and CDR2 is YYNGEE. CDR3 sequence: CASYGGVAGGDEQYF. In DNA, the CDR3 is TGTGCCAGCTACGGCGGGGTAGCGGGAGGTGACGAGCAGTACTTC. Using reference TRBV9 and TRBJ2-7 for the parts outside the CDR3, the full variable domain is DSGVTQTPKHLITATGQRVTLRCSPRSGDLSVYWYQQSLDQGLQFLIQYYNGEERAKGNILERFSAQQFPDLHSELNLSSLELGDSALYFCASYGGVAGGDEQYFGPGTRLTVT.

The chain recombines TRBV2 with TRBJ2-3; 11 bases agree with TRBD2. J lost 6 bases, V lost 8 bases, and 7 bases had no gene match. The CDR3 loop spans 14 amino acids. Germline CDR1 SNHLY, CDR2 FYNNEI. As DNA, the CDR3 is TGTGCCAGCCGTAGCGGGAGGGCCGGTGATACGCAGTATTTT. Protein product: CASRSGRAGDTQYF.

The rearrangement joins TRBV11-2 to TRBJ2-2, with 8 bases that match TRBD2. Trimming removed 1 base from V and 6 bases from J; junction bases left unmatched: 1. The CDR3 consists of 14 residues. Germline lookup yields CDR1 SGHAT and CDR2 FQNNGV. This chain's CDR3 is CASSLAGGAGELFF. CDR3 sequence (DNA): TGTGCCAGCAGCTTAGCGGGGGGGGCCGGGGAGCTGTTTTTT.

The V and J genes are TRBV28 and TRBJ1-1; no definite D call. V lost 7 bases to trimming and J lost 5 bases, with 17 bases between them. The CDR3 totals 14 residues. In germline, CDR1 is MDHEN, CDR2 SYDVKM. The CDR3 DNA is TGTGCCAGCACCCTCCGACCTTTGAGGACTGAAGCTTTCTTT. This codes for CASTLRPLRTEAFF.

V gene TRBV5-4 combines with J gene TRBJ2-7; D possibly corresponds to TRBD1 (6 bases). This CDR3 spans 14 amino acids. Germline V CDR1 and CDR2: SGHNT, YYREEE (reference sequence). Trimming took 3 bases from V and 2 from J, leaving 12 bases between them. The CDR3 loop is CASSSPQGTYEQYF. The CDR3 nucleotides are TGTGCCAGCAGCTCACCACAGGGTACCTACGAGCAGTACTTC. The full variable domain, with the rest looked up from reference TRBV5-4 and TRBJ2-7, is ETGVTQSPTHLIKTRGQQVTLRCSSQSGHNTVSWYQQALGQGPQFIFQYYREEENGRGNFPPRFSGLQFPNYSSELNVNALELDDSALYLCASSSPQGTYEQYFGPGTRLTVT.

This clone showed up just once. V gene TRBV27 combines with J gene TRBJ2-7; D unclear. This CDR3 region has 15 residues. V was shortened by 0 bases and J by 7 bases, with 16 bases between the two germline ends. Germline V gene sequence: CDR1 MNHEY, CDR2 SMNVEV (reference sequence). The CDR3 DNA is TGTGCCAGCAGTTTATCGAGTACTTCCCTTTTTGAGCAGTACTTC. It translates to CASSLSSTSLFEQYF.

This chain connects TRBV11-3 to TRBJ2-1; D is possibly TRBD1 (6 bases). The CDR3 is made up of 15 amino acids. Germline lookup yields CDR1 SGHNT and CDR2 YENEEA. Deletions cut 6 bases from V and 0 bases from J, with 12 bases between. As DNA, the CDR3 is TGTGCCAGCAGTCAAGGGGGATTCTCCTACAATGAGCAGTTCTTC. Amino acid sequence: CASSQGGFSYNEQFF.

This chain links TRBV15 with TRBJ2-6; 7 bases are shared with TRBD2. Germline V gene lookup returns CDR1 LNHNV and CDR2 YYDKDF (reference sequence). The CDR3 consists of 16 residues. After removal of 3 bases from V and 0 bases from J, the junction contained 2 bases not matched to a gene. CDR3 loop: CATSRRGSSGANVLTF. DNA for the CDR3: TGTGCCACCAGCAGGCGGGGGAGCTCTGGGGCCAACGTCCTGACTTTC.

J is TRBJ2-7 and V is TRBV30, with a weak D call TRBD1 (5 bases). The V end lost 2 bases, the J end lost 5 bases, and 16 bases lay between the germline ends. CDR1 is GTSNPN and CDR2 is SVGIG in the germline V gene (reference sequence). This CDR3 is built from 14 residues. The CDR3, as DNA: TGTGCCTGGAGTAAGGGGCGGACGTCTAACGAGCAGTACTTC. Protein: CAWSKGRTSNEQYF.

This rearrangement joins TRBV2 to TRBJ2-7, with D maybe TRBD1 (5 bases). Germline V gives CDR1 SNHLY, CDR2 FYNNEI. The CDR3 contains 13 residues. V was pared by 6 bases and J by 2 bases, with 11 bases between. The CDR3 nucleotides read TGTGCCAGCAGAAATAGGGGAACCTACGAGCAGTACTTC. It codes for CASRNRGTYEQYF.

The chain combines TRBV30 with TRBJ2-6; TRBD1 might be the D (6 bases). V was clipped by 7 bases and J by 0 bases, with 10 bases between them. Per the germline V gene, CDR1 is GTSNPN and CDR2 is SVGIG (reference sequence). The CDR3 is made up of 14 amino acids. CDR3 nucleotides: TGTGCCTTCTACAGGGCCTCTGGGGCCAACGTCCTGACTTTC. It specifies CAFYRASGANVLTF.

This sequence joins TRBV27 and TRBJ2-7, with a possible D match to TRBD1 (8 bases). The germline V and J ends were trimmed by 5 bases and 4 bases, with 12 bases remaining between them. The CDR3 totals 13 residues. The germline V gene has CDR1 MNHEY and CDR2 SMNVEV (reference sequence). CDR3 nucleotides: TGTGCCAGCAGTCACAGGGGGGGGTACGAGCAGTACTTC. This translates into CASSHRGGYEQYF.

The chain carries TRBV4-1 and TRBJ2-1; TRBD1 might be the D (6 bases). V was cut by 1 base and J by 15 bases, with 13 bases left in between. The CDR3 length is 12 residues. CDR1 is MGHRA, CDR2 YSYEKL, per germline. The CDR3 DNA is TGCGCCAGCAGCCAAGGGACAGCCTCTCGGTTCTTC. This sequence encodes CASSQGTASRFF.

The V gene is TRBV27, the J gene TRBJ2-7; D possibly corresponds to TRBD2 (6 bases). Trimming stripped 3 bases from V and 6 bases from J, with 15 bases between. The germline V gene encodes CDR1 MNHEY and CDR2 SMNVEV (reference sequence). The CDR3 sequence is 14 residues long. This CDR3 reads CASSLAGIRAEQYF. CDR3 coding DNA: TGTGCCAGCAGTTTGGCGGGAATAAGGGCCGAGCAGTACTTC.

This clone appeared once. Here the CDR3 reads CASSLARGGVYEQYF. The CDR3 coding sequence is TGTGCCAGCAGCTTAGCGCGGGGTGGGGTATACGAGCAGTACTTC. J is TRBJ2-7 and V is TRBV7-8, with D perhaps TRBD2 (6 bases). V lost 0 bases and J 4 bases, leaving 13 bases between the germline ends. Germline V gives CDR1 SGHVS, CDR2 FQNEAQ. The CDR3 extends over 15 amino acids.

The chain recombines TRBV28 with TRBJ1-3, with TRBD1 as a possible D gene (5 bases). Trimming stripped 6 bases from V and 0 bases from J, with 9 bases between. This CDR3 is 14 amino acids long. Germline assignment: CDR1 MDHEN and CDR2 SYDVKM. The CDR3 is CASRTTASGNTIYF. In DNA, the CDR3 is TGTGCCAGCAGAACGACAGCCTCTGGAAACACCATATATTTT.

The chain joins TRBV29-1 to TRBJ2-1, with 7 bases identical to TRBD2. The CDR3 length is 17 residues. Trimming cost V 1 base and J 0 bases; bases outside gene matches: 9. The germline V gene encodes CDR1 SQVTM and CDR2 ANQGSEA. CDR3 DNA: TGCAGCGTTGAAGCCAGCGGGGTAGCCCTCTCCTACAATGAGCAGTTCTTC. This translates into CSVEASGVALSYNEQFF.

The rearrangement links TRBV7-9 to TRBJ2-1; the match to TRBD1 covers 7 bases. This CDR3 spans 16 amino acids. CDR1 is SEHNR, CDR2 FQNEAQ, per germline (reference sequence). Losses at the gene ends were 5 bases for V and 4 bases for J; bases not matched to a gene: 11. CDR3 amino acids: CASSPLTGKSYNEQFF. In DNA form, the CDR3 reads TGTGCCAGCAGCCCCTTGACAGGGAAGTCTTACAATGAGCAGTTCTTC. Complete variable domain (other parts from reference TRBV7-9 and TRBJ2-1): DTGVSQNPRHKITKRGQNVTFRCDPISEHNRLYWYRQTLGQGPEFLTYFQNEAQLEKSRLLSDRFSAERPKGSFSTLEIQRTEQGDSAMYLCASSPLTGKSYNEQFFGPGTRLTVL.

The chain combines TRBV27 with TRBJ2-7; D unresolved. The CDR3 has 14 amino acids. Germline assignment: CDR1 MNHEY and CDR2 SMNVEV (reference sequence). V lost 7 bases to trimming and J lost 0 bases, with 13 bases between them. The CDR3: CASTRAESSYEQYF. In DNA, the CDR3 is TGTGCCAGCACCCGAGCTGAGAGCTCCTACGAGCAGTACTTC.

V usage is TRBV27 and J usage is TRBJ2-3; TRBD1 aligns across 7 bases. V trimming: 10 bases; J trimming: 4 bases; junction bases outside the gene matches: 17. CDR1 is MNHEY and CDR2 is SMNVEV in the germline V gene (reference sequence). The CDR3 is 16 amino acids. The DNA of the CDR3 is TGTGCCACCGAGGACAGGAAGATTGGGGTAGCAGATACGCAGTATTTT. This gives the protein CATEDRKIGVADTQYF.

The gene calls are TRBV16 and TRBJ2-7, with a weak D call TRBD1 (5 bases). The CDR3 spans 13 residues. Germline V CDR1 and CDR2: KGHSY, FQNENV. The germline V and J ends were trimmed by 0 bases and 5 bases, with 8 bases remaining between them. In DNA, the CDR3 is TGTGCCAGCAGCCAATCCAGGGAAAACGAGCAGTACTTC. Its translation is CASSQSRENEQYF.

The gene calls are TRBV28 and TRBJ2-7; 10 nucleotides agree with TRBD2. Germline V gene data show CDR1 as MDHEN and CDR2 as SYDVKM. Trimming at V came to 3 bases and at J to 5 bases, leaving 7 bases not matched to a gene. The CDR3 consists of 15 residues. The DNA for the CDR3 is TGTGCCAGCAGTTTGTGGACTAGCGGAGAGGACGAGCAGTACTTC. It yields the protein CASSLWTSGEDEQYF.